Listed here are 4 T cell receptor beta chains from one sample, sequenced in a study of T cell responses to AZD1222 COVID-19 vaccine. Generated by immunoSEQ multiplex PCR, the TCRdb table keeps only in-frame clones and is missing some. The repertoire includes some 86,000 clones, about 91% of them detected once, and approximately 5.2% sits in the top ten. Source: peripheral blood, taken on day 0 of AZD1222 vaccination. Every receptor here comes from an adult in good health.

This clone is a singleton in its sample. The chain recombines TRBV13 with TRBJ2-7; D may correspond to TRBD1 or TRBD2 (5 bases each). Germline CDR1 is PRHDT and CDR2 is FYEKMQ (reference sequence). The CDR3 consists of 14 residues. Trimming removed 6 bases at V and 0 bases at J, with 12 bases between. The CDR3 sequence: CASSRGRPSYEQYF. Written as DNA, the CDR3 is TGTGCCAGCAGTCGGGGCCGGCCCTCCTACGAGCAGTACTTC.

V and J are TRBV24-1 and TRBJ2-1, with 7 positions matching TRBD2. Germline V CDR1 and CDR2: KGHDR, SFDVKD. Trimming at V came to 3 bases and at J to 12 bases, leaving 10 bases not matched to a gene. This CDR3 has 14 amino acids. DNA of the CDR3: TGTGCCACCAGTGATCTTTCGGCGGGAGAAGGGCAGTTCTTC. This encodes CATSDLSAGEGQFF.

In its sample, this clone was seen once. The rearrangement links TRBV3-1 (or the pseudogene TRBV3-2) to TRBJ2-2; no firm D call. The CDR3 extends over 15 amino acids. Trimming took off 5 bases at V and 0 bases at J, with 10 bases between the two ends. The germline V gene has CDR1 LGHDT and CDR2 YNNKEL (reference sequence). The CDR3 nucleotides are TGTGCCAGCAGCGGGTTGAGAACGAACACCGGGGAGCTGTTTTTT. Protein product: CASSGLRTNTGELFF.

This clone was observed a single time. V usage is TRBV28 and J usage is TRBJ1-6; TRBD1 matches 8 bases. Germline lookup yields CDR1 MDHEN and CDR2 SYDVKM. This CDR3 has 14 amino acids. The V and J ends lost 2 bases and 7 bases, in that order; junction bases with no gene match: 1. The CDR3 region is CASSLRQGNSPLHF. In DNA, the CDR3 is TGTGCCAGCAGTTTAAGACAGGGGAATTCACCCCTCCACTTT. Based on the CDR3 plus reference TRBV28 and TRBJ1-6, the full variable domain is DVKVTQSSRYLVKRTGEKVFLECVQDMDHENMFWYRQDPGLGLRLIYFSYDVKMKEKGDIPEGYSVSREKKERFSLILESASTNQTSMYLCASSLRQGNSPLHFGNGTRLTVT.